The text below deals with one T cell receptor beta chain. What it recognizes is unknown. This sample is drawn from a study of identifying expanded T cells in peripheral blood. Assay used: immunoSEQ multiplex PCR; TCRdb lists only in-frame clones, some missing. The sample contains tens of thousands of clones, roughly 81% of which appear only once. Notes on the study in general: Approximately two-week clone count variance significantly increased as total template count grew. Technical replicates showed 0.9 to 1.5 changed clones; two weeks roughly 18; four weeks 19.

Collection occurred without any documented infections or immune events in donors. This clonotype was obtained from a person between 18 and 70 years old in good health. Sequenced: blood.

CDR3 protein: CASSAGTGLREQFF. The DNA for the CDR3 is TGTGCCAGCAGTGCTGGGACAGGACTTCGCGAGCAGTTCTTC. The V and J genes are TRBV6-1 and TRBJ2-1, with 8 bases fitting TRBD1. From germline, CDR1 is MNHNS and CDR2 SASEGT. V shed 4 bases, J shed 10 bases, and the junction held 9 bases outside the gene matches. The CDR3 extends over 14 amino acids.